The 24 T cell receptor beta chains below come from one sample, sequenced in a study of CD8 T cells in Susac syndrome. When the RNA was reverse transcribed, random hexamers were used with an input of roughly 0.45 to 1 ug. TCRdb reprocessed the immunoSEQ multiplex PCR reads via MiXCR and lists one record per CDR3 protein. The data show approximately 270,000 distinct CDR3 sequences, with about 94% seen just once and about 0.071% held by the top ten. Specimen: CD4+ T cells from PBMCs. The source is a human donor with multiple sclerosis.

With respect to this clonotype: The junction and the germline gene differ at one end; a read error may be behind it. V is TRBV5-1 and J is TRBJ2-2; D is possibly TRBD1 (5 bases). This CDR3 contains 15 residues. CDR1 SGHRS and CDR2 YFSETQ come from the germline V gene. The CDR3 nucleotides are TGTGCCAGCCGGACAAACCATATAAACACCGGGGAGCTGTTTTTT. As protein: CASRTNHINTGELFF.

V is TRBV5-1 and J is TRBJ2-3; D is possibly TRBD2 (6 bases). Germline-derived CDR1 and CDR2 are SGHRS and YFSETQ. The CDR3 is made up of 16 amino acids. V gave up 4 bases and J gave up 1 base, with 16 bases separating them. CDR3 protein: CASSPTGLGGTDTQYF. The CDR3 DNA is TGCGCCAGCAGCCCAACGGGACTGGGCGGCACAGATACGCAGTATTTT. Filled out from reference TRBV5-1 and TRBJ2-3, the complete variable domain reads KAGVTQTPRYLIKTRGQQVTLSCSPISGHRSVSWYQQTPGQGLQFLFEYFSETQRNKGNFPGRFSGRQFSNSRSEMNVSTLELGDSALYLCASSPTGLGGTDTQYFGPGTRLTVL.

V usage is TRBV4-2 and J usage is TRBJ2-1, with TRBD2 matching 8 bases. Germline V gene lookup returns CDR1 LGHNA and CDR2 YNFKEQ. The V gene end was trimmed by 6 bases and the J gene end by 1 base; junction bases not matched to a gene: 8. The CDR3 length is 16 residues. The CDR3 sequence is CASRSLGTSSYNEQFF. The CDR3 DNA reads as TGTGCCAGCAGATCTTTGGGGACTAGTTCCTACAATGAGCAGTTCTTC.

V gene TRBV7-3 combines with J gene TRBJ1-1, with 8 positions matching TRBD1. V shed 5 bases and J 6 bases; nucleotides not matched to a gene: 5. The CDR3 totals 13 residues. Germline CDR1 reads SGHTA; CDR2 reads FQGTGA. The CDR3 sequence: CASSINRGSEAFF. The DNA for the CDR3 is TGTGCCAGCAGCATCAACAGGGGGTCTGAAGCTTTCTTT.

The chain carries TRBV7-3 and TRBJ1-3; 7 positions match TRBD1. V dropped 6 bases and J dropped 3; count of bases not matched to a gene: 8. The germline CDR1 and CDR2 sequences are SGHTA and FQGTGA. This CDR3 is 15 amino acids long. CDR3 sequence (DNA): TGTGCCAGCAGTCCGCAGGGGGGATTTGGAAACACCATATATTTT. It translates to CASSPQGGFGNTIYF.

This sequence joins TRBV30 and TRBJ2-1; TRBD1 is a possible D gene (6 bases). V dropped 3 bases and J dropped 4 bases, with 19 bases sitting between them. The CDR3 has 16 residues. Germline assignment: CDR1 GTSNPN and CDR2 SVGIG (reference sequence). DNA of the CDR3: TGTGCCTGGAGCCAGAACAGGGTCTCGGGATACAATGAGCAGTTCTTC. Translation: CAWSQNRVSGYNEQFF. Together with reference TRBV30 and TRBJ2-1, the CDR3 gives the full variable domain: SQTIHQWPATLVQPVGSPLSLECTVEGTSNPNLYWYRQAAGRGLQLLFYSVGIGQISSEVPQNLSASRPQDRQFILSSKKLLLSDSGFYLCAWSQNRVSGYNEQFFGPGTRLTVL.

CDR3 DNA: TGTGCCAGCAGCCTCGGGACTAGCGGGTTCACCGGGGAGCTGTTTTTT. Protein: CASSLGTSGFTGELFF. The genes are TRBV7-8 and TRBJ2-2; TRBD2 agrees at 12 bases. CDR1 and CDR2 from the germline V gene are SGHVS and FQNEAQ. The CDR3 sequence is 16 residues long. J was trimmed by 4 bases and V by 5 bases; bases with no gene match: 5.

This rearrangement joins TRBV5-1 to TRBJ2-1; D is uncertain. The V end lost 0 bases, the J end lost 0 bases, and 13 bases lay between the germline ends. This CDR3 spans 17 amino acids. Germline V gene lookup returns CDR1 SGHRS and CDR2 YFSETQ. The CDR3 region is CASSLVSGGSSYNEQFF. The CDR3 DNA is TGCGCCAGCAGCTTGGTTTCAGGCGGAAGCTCCTACAATGAGCAGTTCTTC. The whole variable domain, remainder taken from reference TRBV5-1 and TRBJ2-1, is KAGVTQTPRYLIKTRGQQVTLSCSPISGHRSVSWYQQTPGQGLQFLFEYFSETQRNKGNFPGRFSGRQFSNSRSEMNVSTLELGDSALYLCASSLVSGGSSYNEQFFGPGTRLTVL.

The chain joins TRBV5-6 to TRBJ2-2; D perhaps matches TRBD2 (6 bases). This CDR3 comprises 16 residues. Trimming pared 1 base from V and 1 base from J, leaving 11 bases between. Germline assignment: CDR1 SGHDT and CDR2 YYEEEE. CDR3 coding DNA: TGTGCCAGCAGCTTGTGGGCCGGGAGGAACACCGGGGAGCTGTTTTTT. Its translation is CASSLWAGRNTGELFF.

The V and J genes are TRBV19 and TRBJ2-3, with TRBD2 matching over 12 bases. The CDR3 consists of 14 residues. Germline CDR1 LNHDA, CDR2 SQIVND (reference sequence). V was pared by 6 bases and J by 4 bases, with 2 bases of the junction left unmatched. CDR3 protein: CASRTSGSADTQYF. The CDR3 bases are TGTGCCAGTAGGACTAGCGGGAGCGCAGATACGCAGTATTTT.

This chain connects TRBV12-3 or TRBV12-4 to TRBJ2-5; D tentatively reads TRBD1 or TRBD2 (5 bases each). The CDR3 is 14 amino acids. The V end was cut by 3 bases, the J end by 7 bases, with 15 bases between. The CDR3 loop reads CASSLGVAIGTQYF. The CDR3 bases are TGTGCCAGCAGTTTGGGGGTGGCGATCGGGACCCAGTACTTC.

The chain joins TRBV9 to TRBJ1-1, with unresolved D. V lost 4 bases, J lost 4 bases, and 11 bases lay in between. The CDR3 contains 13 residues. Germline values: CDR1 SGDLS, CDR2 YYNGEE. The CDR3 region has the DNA TGTGCCAGCAGCCCCCGTCTAGGCACTGAAGCTTTCTTT. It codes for CASSPRLGTEAFF.

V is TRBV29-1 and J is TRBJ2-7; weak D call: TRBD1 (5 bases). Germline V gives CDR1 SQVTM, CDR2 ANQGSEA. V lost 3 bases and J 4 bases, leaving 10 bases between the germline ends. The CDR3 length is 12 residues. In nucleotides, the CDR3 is TGCAGCGTTGAGAGCCAGGGATACGAGCAGTACTTC. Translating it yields CSVESQGYEQYF.

CDR3: CSVGGTSGSSLGNEQFF. Written as DNA, the CDR3 is TGCAGCGTGGGGGGGACTAGCGGGTCCTCACTGGGCAATGAGCAGTTCTTC. The chain has TRBV29-1 and TRBJ2-1; TRBD2 agrees at 12 bases. The germline V gene has CDR1 SQVTM and CDR2 ANQGSEA. J lost 6 bases, V lost 6 bases, and 15 bases had no gene match. The CDR3 spans 17 residues.

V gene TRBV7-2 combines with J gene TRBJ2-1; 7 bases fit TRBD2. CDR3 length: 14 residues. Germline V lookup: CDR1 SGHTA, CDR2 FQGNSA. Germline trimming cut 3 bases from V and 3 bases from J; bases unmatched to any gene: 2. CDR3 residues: CASSLRTSYNEQFF. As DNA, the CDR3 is TGTGCCAGCAGCTTGCGGACTAGCTACAATGAGCAGTTCTTC. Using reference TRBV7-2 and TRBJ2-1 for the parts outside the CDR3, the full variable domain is GAGVSQSPSNKVTEKGKDVELRCDPISGHTALYWYRQSLGQGLEFLIYFQGNSAPDKSGLPSDRFSAERTGGSVSTLTIQRTQQEDSAVYLCASSLRTSYNEQFFGPGTRLTVL.

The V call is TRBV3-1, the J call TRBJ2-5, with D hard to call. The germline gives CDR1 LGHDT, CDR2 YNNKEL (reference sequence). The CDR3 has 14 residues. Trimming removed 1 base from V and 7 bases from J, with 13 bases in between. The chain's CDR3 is CASSQATAGRTQYF. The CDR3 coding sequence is TGTGCCAGCAGCCAAGCTACGGCAGGTCGGACCCAGTACTTC.

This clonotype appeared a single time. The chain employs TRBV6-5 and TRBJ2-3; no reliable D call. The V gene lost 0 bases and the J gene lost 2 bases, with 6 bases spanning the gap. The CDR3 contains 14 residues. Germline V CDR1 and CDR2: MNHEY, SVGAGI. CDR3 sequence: CASSYSGTTDTQYF. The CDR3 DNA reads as TGTGCCAGCAGTTACTCGGGCACCACAGATACGCAGTATTTT.

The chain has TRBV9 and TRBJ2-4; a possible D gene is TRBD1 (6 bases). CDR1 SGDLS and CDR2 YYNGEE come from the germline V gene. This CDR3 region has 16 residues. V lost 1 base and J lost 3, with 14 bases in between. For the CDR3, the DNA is TGTGCCAGCAGCGTAACCGGCAGGGGAGACAAAAACATTCAGTACTTC. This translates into CASSVTGRGDKNIQYF.

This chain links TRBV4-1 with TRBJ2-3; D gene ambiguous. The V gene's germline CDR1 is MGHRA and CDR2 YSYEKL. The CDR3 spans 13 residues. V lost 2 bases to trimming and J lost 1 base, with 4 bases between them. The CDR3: CASSQPGTDTQYF. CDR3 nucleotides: TGCGCCAGCAGCCAACCTGGCACAGATACGCAGTATTTT.

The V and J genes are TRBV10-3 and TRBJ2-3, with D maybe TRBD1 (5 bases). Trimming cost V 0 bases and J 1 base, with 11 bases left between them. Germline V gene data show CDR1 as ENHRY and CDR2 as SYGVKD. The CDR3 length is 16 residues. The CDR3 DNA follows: TGTGCCATCAGTGAGTCGCAGGGTAAGGGCACAGATACGCAGTATTTT. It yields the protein CAISESQGKGTDTQYF.

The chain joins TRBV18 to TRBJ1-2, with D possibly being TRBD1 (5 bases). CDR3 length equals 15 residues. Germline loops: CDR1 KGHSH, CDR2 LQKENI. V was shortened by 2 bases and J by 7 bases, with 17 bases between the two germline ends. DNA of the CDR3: TGTGCCAGCTCACCATCACAGCAAGGGGACTCTGGCTACACCTTC. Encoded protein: CASSPSQQGDSGYTF.

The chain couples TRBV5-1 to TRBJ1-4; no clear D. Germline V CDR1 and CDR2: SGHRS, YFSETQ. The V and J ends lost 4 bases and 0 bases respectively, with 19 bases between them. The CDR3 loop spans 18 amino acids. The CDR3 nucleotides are TGCGCCAGCAGCCCCGAGGGTTCCCTTTATGCAACTAATGAAAAACTGTTTTTT. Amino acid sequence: CASSPEGSLYATNEKLFF. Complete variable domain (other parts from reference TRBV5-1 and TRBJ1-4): KAGVTQTPRYLIKTRGQQVTLSCSPISGHRSVSWYQQTPGQGLQFLFEYFSETQRNKGNFPGRFSGRQFSNSRSEMNVSTLELGDSALYLCASSPEGSLYATNEKLFFGSGTQLSVL.

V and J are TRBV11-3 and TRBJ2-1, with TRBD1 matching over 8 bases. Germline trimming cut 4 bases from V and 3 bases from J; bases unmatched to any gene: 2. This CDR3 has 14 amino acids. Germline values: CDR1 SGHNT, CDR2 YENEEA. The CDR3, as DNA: TGTGCCAGCAGCTCAGGGGGCCTCTACAATGAGCAGTTCTTC. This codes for CASSSGGLYNEQFF.

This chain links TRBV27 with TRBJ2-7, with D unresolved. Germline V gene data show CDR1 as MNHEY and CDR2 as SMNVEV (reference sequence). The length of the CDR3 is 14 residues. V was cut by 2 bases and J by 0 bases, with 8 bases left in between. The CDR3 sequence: CASSLNGRSYEQYF. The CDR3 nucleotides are TGTGCCAGCAGTTTAAACGGGCGCTCCTACGAGCAGTACTTC.